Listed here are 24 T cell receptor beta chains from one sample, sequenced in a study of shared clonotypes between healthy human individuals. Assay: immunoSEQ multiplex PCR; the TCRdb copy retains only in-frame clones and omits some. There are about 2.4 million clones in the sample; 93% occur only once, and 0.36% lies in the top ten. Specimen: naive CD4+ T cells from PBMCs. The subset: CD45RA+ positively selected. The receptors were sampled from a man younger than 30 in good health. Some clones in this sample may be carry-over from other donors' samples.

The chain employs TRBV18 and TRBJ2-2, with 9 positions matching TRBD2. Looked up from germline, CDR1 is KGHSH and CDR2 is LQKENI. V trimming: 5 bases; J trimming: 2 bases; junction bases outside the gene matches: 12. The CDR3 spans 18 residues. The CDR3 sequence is CASSSLALAGHNTGELFF. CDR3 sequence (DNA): TGTGCCAGCTCATCTCTCGCCCTAGCGGGGCATAACACCGGGGAGCTGTTTTTT. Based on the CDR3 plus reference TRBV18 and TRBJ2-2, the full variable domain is NAGVMQNPRHLVRRRGQEARLRCSPMKGHSHVYWYRQLPEEGLKFMVYLQKENIIDESGMPKERFSAEFPKEGPSILRIQQVVRGDSAAYFCASSSLALAGHNTGELFFGEGSRLTVL.

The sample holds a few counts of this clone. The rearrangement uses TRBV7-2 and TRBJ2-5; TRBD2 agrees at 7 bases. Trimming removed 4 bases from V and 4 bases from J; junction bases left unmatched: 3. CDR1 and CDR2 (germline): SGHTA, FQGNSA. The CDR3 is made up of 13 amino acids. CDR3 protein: CASSSERGETQYF. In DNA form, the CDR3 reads TGTGCCAGCAGCTCCGAGCGGGGAGAGACCCAGTACTTC.

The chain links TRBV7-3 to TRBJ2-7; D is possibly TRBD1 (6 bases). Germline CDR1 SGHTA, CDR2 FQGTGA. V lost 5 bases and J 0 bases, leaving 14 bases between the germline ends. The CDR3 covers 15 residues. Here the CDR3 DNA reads TGTGCCAGCAGCCCCCGCTTCAGGGGCTCCTACGAGCAGTACTTC. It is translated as CASSPRFRGSYEQYF.

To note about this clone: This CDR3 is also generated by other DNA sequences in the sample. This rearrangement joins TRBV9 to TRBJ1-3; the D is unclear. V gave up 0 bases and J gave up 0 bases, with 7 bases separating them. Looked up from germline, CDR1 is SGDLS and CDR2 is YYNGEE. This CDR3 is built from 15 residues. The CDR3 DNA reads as TGTGCCAGCAGCGTAGTTCCAAGCTCTGGAAACACCATATATTTT. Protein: CASSVVPSSGNTIYF.

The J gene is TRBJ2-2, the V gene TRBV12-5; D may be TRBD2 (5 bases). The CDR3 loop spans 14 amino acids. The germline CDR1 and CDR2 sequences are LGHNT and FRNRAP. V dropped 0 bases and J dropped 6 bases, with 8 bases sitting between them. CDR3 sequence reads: CASGLVGSAGELFF. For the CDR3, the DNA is TGTGCTAGTGGTTTGGTAGGGAGCGCCGGGGAGCTGTTTTTT.

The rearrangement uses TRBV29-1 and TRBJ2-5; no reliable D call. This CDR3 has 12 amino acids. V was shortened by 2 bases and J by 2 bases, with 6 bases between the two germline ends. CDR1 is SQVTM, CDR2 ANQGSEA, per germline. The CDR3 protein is CSVEYQQETQYF. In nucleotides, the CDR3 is TGCAGCGTTGAATATCAACAAGAGACCCAGTACTTC.

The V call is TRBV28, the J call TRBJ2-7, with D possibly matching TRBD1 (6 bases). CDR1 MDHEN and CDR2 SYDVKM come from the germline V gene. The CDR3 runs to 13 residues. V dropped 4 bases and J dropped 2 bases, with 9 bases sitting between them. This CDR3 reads CASSSQGPYEQYF. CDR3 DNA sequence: TGTGCCAGCAGTTCACAGGGCCCCTACGAGCAGTACTTC.

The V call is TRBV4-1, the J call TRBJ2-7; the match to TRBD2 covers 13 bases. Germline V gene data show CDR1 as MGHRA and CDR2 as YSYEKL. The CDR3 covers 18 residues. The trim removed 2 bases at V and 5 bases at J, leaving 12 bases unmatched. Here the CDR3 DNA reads TGCGCCAGCAGCCAACCCTGGGGAGGGACTAGCGGGAAGGACGAGCAGTACTTC. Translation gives CASSQPWGGTSGKDEQYF.

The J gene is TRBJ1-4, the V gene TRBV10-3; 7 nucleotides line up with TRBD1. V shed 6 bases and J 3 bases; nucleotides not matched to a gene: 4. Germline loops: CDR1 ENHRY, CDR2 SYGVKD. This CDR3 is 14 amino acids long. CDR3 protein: CAISRQGSNEKLFF. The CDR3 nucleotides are TGTGCCATCAGCCGACAGGGATCTAATGAAAAACTGTTTTTT.

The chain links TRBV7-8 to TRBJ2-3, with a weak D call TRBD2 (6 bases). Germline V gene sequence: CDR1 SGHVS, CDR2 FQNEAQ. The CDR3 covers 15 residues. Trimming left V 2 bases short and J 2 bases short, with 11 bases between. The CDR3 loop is CASSLFRRDTDTQYF. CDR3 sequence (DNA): TGTGCCAGCAGCTTATTTCGGCGGGACACAGATACGCAGTATTTT.

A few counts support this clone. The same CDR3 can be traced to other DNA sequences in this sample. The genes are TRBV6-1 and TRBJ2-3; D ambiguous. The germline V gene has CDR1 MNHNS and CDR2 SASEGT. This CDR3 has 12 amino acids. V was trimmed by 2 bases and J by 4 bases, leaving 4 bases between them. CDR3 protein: CASSESADTQYF. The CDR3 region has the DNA TGTGCCAGCAGTGAATCGGCAGATACGCAGTATTTT.

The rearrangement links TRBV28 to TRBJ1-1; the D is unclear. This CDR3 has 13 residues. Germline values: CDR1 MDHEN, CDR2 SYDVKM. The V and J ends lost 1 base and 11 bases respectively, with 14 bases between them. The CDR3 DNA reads TGTGCCAGCAGTTTATACGGGAGGAGCGAGGCTTTCTTT. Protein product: CASSLYGRSEAFF.

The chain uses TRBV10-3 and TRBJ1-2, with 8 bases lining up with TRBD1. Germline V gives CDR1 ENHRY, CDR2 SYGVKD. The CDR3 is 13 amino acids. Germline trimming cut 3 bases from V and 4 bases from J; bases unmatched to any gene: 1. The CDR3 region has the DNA TGTGCCATCAGTGACAGGGGGCTCTATGGCTACACCTTC. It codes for CAISDRGLYGYTF.

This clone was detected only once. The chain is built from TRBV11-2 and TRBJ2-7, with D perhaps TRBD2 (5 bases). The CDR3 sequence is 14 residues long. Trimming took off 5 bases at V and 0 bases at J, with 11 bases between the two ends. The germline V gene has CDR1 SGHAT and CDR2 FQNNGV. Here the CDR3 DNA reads TGTGCCAGCAGCCCCCGACTAAGCTCCTACGAGCAGTACTTC. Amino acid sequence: CASSPRLSSYEQYF.

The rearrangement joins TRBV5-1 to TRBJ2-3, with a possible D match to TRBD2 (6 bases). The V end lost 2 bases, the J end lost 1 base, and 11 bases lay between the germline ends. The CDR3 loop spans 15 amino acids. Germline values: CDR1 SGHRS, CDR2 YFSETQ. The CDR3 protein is CASSFGGRGTDTQYF. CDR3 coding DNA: TGCGCCAGCAGCTTCGGGGGAAGAGGCACAGATACGCAGTATTTT.

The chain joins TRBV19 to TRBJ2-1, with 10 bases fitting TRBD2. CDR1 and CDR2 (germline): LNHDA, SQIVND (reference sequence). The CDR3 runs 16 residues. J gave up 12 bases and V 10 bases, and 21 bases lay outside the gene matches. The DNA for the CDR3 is TGTGCCACCGCGCTCACTTCCGGGACTAGCGTCCAGGGGCAGTTCTTC. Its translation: CATALTSGTSVQGQFF.

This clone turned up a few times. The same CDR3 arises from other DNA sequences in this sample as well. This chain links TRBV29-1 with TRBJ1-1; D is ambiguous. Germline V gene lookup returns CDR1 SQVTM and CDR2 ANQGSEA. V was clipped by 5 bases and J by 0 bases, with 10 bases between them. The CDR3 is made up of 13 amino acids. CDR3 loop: CSVNRGMNTEAFF. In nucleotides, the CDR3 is TGCAGCGTTAACCGAGGAATGAACACTGAAGCTTTCTTT.

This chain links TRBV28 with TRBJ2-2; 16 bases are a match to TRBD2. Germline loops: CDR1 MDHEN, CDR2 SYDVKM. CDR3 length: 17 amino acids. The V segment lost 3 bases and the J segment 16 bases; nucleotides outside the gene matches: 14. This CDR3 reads CASSFPKGLAGGPEEFF. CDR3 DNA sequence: TGTGCCAGCAGTTTCCCGAAGGGACTAGCGGGAGGGCCTGAAGAGTTTTTT.

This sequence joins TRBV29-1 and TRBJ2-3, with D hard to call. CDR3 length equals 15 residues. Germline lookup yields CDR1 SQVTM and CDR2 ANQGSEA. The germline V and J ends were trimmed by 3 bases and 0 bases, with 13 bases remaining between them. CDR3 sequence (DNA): TGCAGCGTTGATTGGTGGGTCAGTAGCACAGATACGCAGTATTTT. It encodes CSVDWWVSSTDTQYF.

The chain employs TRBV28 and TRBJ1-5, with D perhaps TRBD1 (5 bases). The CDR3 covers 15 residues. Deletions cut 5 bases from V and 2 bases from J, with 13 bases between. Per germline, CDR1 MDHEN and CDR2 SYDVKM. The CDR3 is CASSRGTRGNQPQHF. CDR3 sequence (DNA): TGTGCCAGCAGTAGAGGGACCCGCGGCAATCAGCCCCAGCATTTT. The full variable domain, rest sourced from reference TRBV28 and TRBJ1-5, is DVKVTQSSRYLVKRTGEKVFLECVQDMDHENMFWYRQDPGLGLRLIYFSYDVKMKEKGDIPEGYSVSREKKERFSLILESASTNQTSMYLCASSRGTRGNQPQHFGDGTRLSIL.

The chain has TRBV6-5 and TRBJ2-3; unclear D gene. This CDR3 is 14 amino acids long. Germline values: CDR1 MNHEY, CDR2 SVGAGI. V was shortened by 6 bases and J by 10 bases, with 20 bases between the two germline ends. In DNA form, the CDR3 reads TGTGCCAGCAGCACCCCTCAAAGTGGTGGGGCGCAGTATTTT. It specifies CASSTPQSGGAQYF.

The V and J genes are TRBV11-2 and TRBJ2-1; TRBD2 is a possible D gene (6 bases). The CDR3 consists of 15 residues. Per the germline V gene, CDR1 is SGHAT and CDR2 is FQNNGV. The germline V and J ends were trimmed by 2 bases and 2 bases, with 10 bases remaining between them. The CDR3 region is CASSLLAAPYNEQFF. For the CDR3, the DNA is TGTGCCAGCAGCTTATTAGCGGCACCCTACAATGAGCAGTTCTTC.

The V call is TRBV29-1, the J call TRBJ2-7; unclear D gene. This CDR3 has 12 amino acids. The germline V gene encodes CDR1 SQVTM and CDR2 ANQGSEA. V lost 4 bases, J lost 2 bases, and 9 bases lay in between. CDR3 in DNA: TGCAGCGTTGGTCTCGGTGCCTACGAGCAGTACTTC. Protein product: CSVGLGAYEQYF.

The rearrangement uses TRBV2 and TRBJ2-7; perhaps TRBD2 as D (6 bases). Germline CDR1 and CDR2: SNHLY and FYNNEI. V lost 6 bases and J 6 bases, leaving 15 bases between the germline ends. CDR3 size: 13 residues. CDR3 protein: CASRGTGVSEQYF. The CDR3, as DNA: TGTGCCAGCAGGGGGACGGGGGTGTCCGAGCAGTACTTC.